This TCR beta chain was documented in a study of regulatory T cells in long-lasting Graves disease (dated by TCRdb to the early 2020s). Background on the whole study: To count as having persistent Graves' disease, a patient had to have received antithyroid drug treatment for over 5 years with TSH receptor autoantibodies remaining persistently positive. Patients with persistent Graves' disease were compared with patients with newly diagnosed Graves' disease using TCR sequencing and RNA sequencing of peripheral blood. The study took place in China and was registered as a clinical trial. A total of some 33 samples were covered by TCR sequencing, comprising around 13 persistent and 20 or so newly diagnosed Graves' disease patients. On average, persistent Graves' disease patients in the clinical cohort had been on antithyroid drugs for around 9.5 years.

What the research found in general, with its limitations: Sequencing and analysis were restricted to the TCR beta chain. As a limitation, the authors acknowledged that the small sample size may reduce accuracy. The study examined only peripheral blood because the primary lesion, thyroid tissue, could not be accessed. Compared with newly diagnosed patients, patients with persistent Graves' disease had lower TCR Shannon entropy and fewer highly expanded clones, which suggests clonal expansion. A larger number of public clonotypes was shared among persistent patients (approximately 3,000) than among newly diagnosed patients (around 970).

Library creation used multiplex PCR. The instrument was an Illumina HiSeq 4000. iRepertoire HTBI primers and Arm-PCR amplification of CDR3 regions were used to construct TCR beta libraries. Gel purification was performed on PCR products prior to sequencing. In the authors' own workflow: Across samples, around 62 TRBV and 14 TRBJ segments were identified and used for gene usage analysis of CDR3 amino acid clonotypes. COPE and FqMerger were used to merge filtered high-quality paired reads into contigs. BLAST was used to align contigs to IMGT TRBV, TRBD and TRBJ reference genes, with CDR3 defined following IMGT. Highly expanded clones were defined as clonotypes with a frequency above 0.1%. Repertoire diversity was measured by Shannon entropy, and V-J evenness by the Gini coefficient. A clonotype found in more than one individual was treated as public. Using fastp at Q25 and MiXCR, TCRdb reprocessed the public reads and kept productive beta chains. Every CDR3 protein is listed once, alongside the most common genes and DNA of its rows. Here the V and J calls rest on TCRdb's processing, not on the authors' analysis. The sample data list roughly 300,000 distinct CDR3 sequences, and around a fifth of these were observed just once. The biggest ten clones account for roughly three fifths of the sample.

Explained via the paper, the time point label denotes: persistent/refractory GD, antithyroid drugs over 5 years with positive TRAb. RNA was extracted from PBMCs in TRIzol for both TCR sequencing and RNA sequencing. The diagnosis of Graves' disease followed American Thyroid Association guidelines. Patients for the study were recruited at an endocrinology department in Xi'an, China. From each patient, around 9.3 milliliters of peripheral blood was collected into an EDTA anticoagulant tube. PBMCs were isolated by Ficoll Paque Plus density gradient separation without further T cell sorting. An Agilent 2100 Bioanalyzer and agarose gel were used to assess RNA quality, and a NanoDrop 2000 was used to measure RNA concentration. Regarding this clonotype: Its specific antigen is unknown. No base-level quality is on record; no much larger clone is a single base apart.

The sequence came from a female donor with Graves disease. The specimen comprised peripheral blood mononuclear cells (PBMCs), sampled when the disease was refractory, from a patient treated with antithyroid drugs.

The CDR3 sequence is CASSYLIQKGDTEAFF. The nucleotides read TGTGCCAGCAGTTACCTAATACAAAAAGGAGACACTGAAGCTTTCTTT. The chain joins TRBV6-5 to TRBJ1-1; the D gene lacks a confident call. V is reduced by 2 bases and J by 3 bases, leaving a spacing of 16 bases between them. The germline V gene specifies MNHEY as CDR1 and SVGAGI as CDR2. The CDR3 has 16 amino acids, counting the end cysteine and phenylalanine. Here the CDR3 DNA is all that survives: 48 bases in frame from base 1.